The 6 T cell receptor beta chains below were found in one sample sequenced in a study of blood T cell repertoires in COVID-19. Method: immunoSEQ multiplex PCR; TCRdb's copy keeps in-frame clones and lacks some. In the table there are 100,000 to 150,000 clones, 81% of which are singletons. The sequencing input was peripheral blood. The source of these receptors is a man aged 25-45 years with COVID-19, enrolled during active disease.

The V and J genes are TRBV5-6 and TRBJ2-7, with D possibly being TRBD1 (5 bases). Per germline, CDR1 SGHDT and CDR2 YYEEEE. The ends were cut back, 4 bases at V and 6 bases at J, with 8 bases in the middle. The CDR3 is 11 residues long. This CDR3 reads CASSLQAEQYF. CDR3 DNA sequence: TGTGCCAGCAGCCTACAGGCCGAGCAGTACTTC.

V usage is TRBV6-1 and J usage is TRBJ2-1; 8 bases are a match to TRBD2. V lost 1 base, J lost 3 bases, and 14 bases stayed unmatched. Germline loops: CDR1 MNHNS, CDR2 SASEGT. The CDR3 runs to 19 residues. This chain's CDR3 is CASSEDHGRLAGLYNEQFF. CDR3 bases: TGTGCCAGCAGTGAAGATCACGGGCGGCTAGCGGGCCTCTACAATGAGCAGTTCTTC.

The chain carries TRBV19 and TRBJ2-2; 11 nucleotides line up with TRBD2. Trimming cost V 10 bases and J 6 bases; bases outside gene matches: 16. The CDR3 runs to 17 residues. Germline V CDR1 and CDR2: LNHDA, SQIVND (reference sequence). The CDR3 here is CATSPSLAGAVSGELFF. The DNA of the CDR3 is TGTGCCACCTCGCCATCACTAGCGGGAGCGGTTTCCGGGGAGCTGTTTTTT. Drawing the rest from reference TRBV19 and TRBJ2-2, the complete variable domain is DGGITQSPKYLFRKEGQNVTLSCEQNLNHDAMYWYRQDPGQGLRLIYYSQIVNDFQKGDIAEGYSVSREKKESFPLTVTSAQKNPTAFYLCATSPSLAGAVSGELFFGEGSRLTVL.

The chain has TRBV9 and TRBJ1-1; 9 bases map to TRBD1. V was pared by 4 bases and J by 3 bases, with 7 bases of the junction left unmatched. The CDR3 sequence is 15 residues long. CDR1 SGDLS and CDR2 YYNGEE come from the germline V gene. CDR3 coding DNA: TGTGCCAGCAGCCGCGTGGGGGACAGGGACACTGAAGCTTTCTTT. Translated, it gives CASSRVGDRDTEAFF.

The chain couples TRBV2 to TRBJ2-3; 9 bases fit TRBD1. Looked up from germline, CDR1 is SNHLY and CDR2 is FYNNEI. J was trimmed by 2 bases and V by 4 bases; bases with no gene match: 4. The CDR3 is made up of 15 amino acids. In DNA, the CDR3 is TGTGCCAGCAGTGTGACAGGGGGGGTCACAGATACGCAGTATTTT. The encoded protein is CASSVTGGVTDTQYF.

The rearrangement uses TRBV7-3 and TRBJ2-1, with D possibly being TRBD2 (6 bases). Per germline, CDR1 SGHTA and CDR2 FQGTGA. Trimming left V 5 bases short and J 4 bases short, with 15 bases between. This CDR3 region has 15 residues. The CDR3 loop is CASSLGTQTYNEQFF. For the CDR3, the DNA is TGTGCCAGCAGCCTAGGGACTCAAACATACAATGAGCAGTTCTTC.